This T cell receptor (beta chain) was recovered during a study of blood T cell repertoires in COVID-19. Germline CDR1 reads SNHLY; CDR2 reads FYNNEI. CDR3 length equals 14 residues. V was trimmed by 4 bases and J by 0 bases, leaving 9 bases between them. TCRdb keeps only in-frame clones here, not all; method: immunoSEQ multiplex PCR. The sample holds nearly 250,000 clones, roughly 88% seen once. Before being deemed recovered, Cohort 3 donors had two negative PCRs, clearance, or symptom resolution. Input material: PBMCs or T cells enriched from blood (not recorded which). The chain couples TRBV2 to TRBJ1-1, with D tentatively TRBD1 (5 bases). This receptor was taken from a woman aged 50 to 60 who had recovered from COVID-19. CDR3 sequence reads: CASSGWGVNTEAFF. The CDR3 region has the DNA TGTGCCAGCAGTGGCTGGGGGGTGAACACTGAAGCTTTCTTT.